The next 14 T cell receptor beta chains were all read from a single sample in a study of blood T cell repertoires in COVID-19. Libraries were prepared by immunoSEQ multiplex PCR; TCRdb keeps only in-frame clonotypes and omits some of them. The data hold 200,000 or so clones, with 65% to 90% observed a single time. The specimen sequenced was peripheral blood. All receptors derive from a man aged 35 to 55 who had recovered from COVID-19.

As DNA, the CDR3 is TGTGCCAGTAGACCTGGACTAGCTAGCACAGATACGCAGTATTTT. As protein: CASRPGLASTDTQYF. V is TRBV19 and J is TRBJ2-3, with TRBD2 matching over 8 bases. Losses at the gene ends were 6 bases for V and 0 bases for J; bases not matched to a gene: 5. In germline, CDR1 is LNHDA, CDR2 SQIVND (reference sequence). The CDR3 is made up of 15 amino acids.

The chain couples TRBV6-1 to TRBJ2-5, with no clear D. Trimming removed 3 bases at V and 7 bases at J, with 18 bases between. The CDR3 has 15 amino acids. CDR1 and CDR2 (germline): MNHNS, SASEGT. The CDR3 protein is CASSDSSSYGATQYF. In DNA, the CDR3 is TGTGCCAGCAGTGATTCCTCTAGTTATGGTGCGACCCAGTACTTC.

This chain uses TRBV5-5 with TRBJ2-3, with 11 bases aligning to TRBD2. The germline V gene has CDR1 SGHKS and CDR2 YYEKEE (reference sequence). With 0 bases clipped from V and 7 bases from J, the junction kept 4 bases outside the gene matches. The CDR3 loop spans 15 amino acids. As DNA, the CDR3 is TGTGCCAGCAGCTTGGCGTCTAGCGGGGGGCATACGCAGTATTTT. Translating it yields CASSLASSGGHTQYF. Based on the CDR3 plus reference TRBV5-5 and TRBJ2-3, the full variable domain is DAGVTQSPTHLIKTRGQQVTLRCSPISGHKSVSWYQQVLGQGPQFIFQYYEKEERGRGNFPDRFSARQFPNYSSELNVNALLLGDSALYLCASSLASSGGHTQYFGPGTRLTVL.

This chain links TRBV15 with TRBJ1-5; weak D call: TRBD1 (6 bases). The CDR3 length is 16 residues. Trimming cost V 1 base and J 4 bases, with 14 bases left between them. CDR1 is LNHNV, CDR2 YYDKDF, per germline (reference sequence). This CDR3 reads CATSRGAGARNQPQHF. The CDR3 DNA reads TGTGCCACCAGCAGAGGGGCAGGGGCGCGGAATCAGCCCCAGCATTTT. The full variable domain, in which reference TRBV15 and TRBJ1-5 provide the parts outside the CDR3, is DAMVIQNPRYQVTQFGKPVTLSCSQTLNHNVMYWYQQKSSQAPKLLFHYYDKDFNNEADTPDNFQSRRPNTSFCFLDIRSPGLGDTAMYLCATSRGAGARNQPQHFGDGTRLSIL.

This chain uses TRBV5-6 with TRBJ1-2; tentative D call: TRBD1 (6 bases). Trimming pared 5 bases from V and 5 bases from J, leaving 10 bases between. CDR3 length equals 12 residues. The germline gives CDR1 SGHDT, CDR2 YYEEEE. CDR3 DNA sequence: TGTGCCAGCAGGAGACAGGCTTATGGCTACACCTTC. This codes for CASRRQAYGYTF.

This clone was seen a handful of times. The V call is TRBV7-2, the J call TRBJ2-6; 9 positions match TRBD2. The CDR3 is 18 residues long. The ends lost 5 bases at V and 0 bases at J; junction bases unmatched: 8. Germline V lookup: CDR1 SGHTA, CDR2 FQGNSA. The CDR3 sequence: CASSPWSGGFSGANVLTF. CDR3 bases: TGTGCCAGCAGCCCCTGGAGCGGGGGGTTCTCTGGGGCCAACGTCCTGACTTTC.

This clone was picked up one time. The genes are TRBV6-1 and TRBJ1-4, with 8 bases that match TRBD1. CDR1 is MNHNS and CDR2 is SASEGT in the germline V gene. The CDR3 loop spans 15 amino acids. After removal of 0 bases from V and 3 bases from J, the junction contained 0 bases not matched to a gene. The CDR3 DNA sequence: TGTGCCAGCAGTGAAGCGACAGGGGCTAATGAAAAACTGTTTTTT. It yields the protein CASSEATGANEKLFF.

The chain is built from TRBV6-5 and TRBJ1-5, with a possible D match to TRBD1 (6 bases). CDR1 is MNHEY and CDR2 is SVGAGI in the germline V gene. With 6 bases removed from V and 6 bases from J, the gap between germline ends came to 18 bases. The CDR3 runs 15 residues. The CDR3 DNA reads as TGTGCCAGCAGCGACAGGTATGGGGTGGGTCAGCCCCAGCATTTT. Its protein product is CASSDRYGVGQPQHF.

The chain links TRBV13 to TRBJ2-6; D unclear. Trimming cost V 5 bases and J 2 bases, with 7 bases left between them. Germline assignment: CDR1 PRHDT and CDR2 FYEKMQ (reference sequence). The CDR3 length is 14 residues. This chain's CDR3 is CASSPSPGANVLTF. The CDR3 bases are TGTGCCAGCAGCCCCTCTCCTGGGGCCAACGTCCTGACTTTC.

This clone was observed a single time. As DNA, the CDR3 is TGTGCCAGCAGCCAAGATTTTGGGGGCTCGGCCAAAAACATTCAGTACTTC. Translating it yields CASSQDFGGSAKNIQYF. The chain couples TRBV4-2 to TRBJ2-4, with D tentatively TRBD1 (6 bases). The CDR3 is 17 residues long. V shed 0 bases and J shed 1 base, with 13 bases lying between them. Germline V lookup: CDR1 LGHNA, CDR2 YNFKEQ.

The chain employs TRBV30 and TRBJ1-6, with D perhaps matching TRBD1 (5 bases). V lost 3 bases and J 5 bases, leaving 14 bases between the germline ends. The CDR3 length is 15 residues. CDR1 and CDR2 from the germline V gene are GTSNPN and SVGIG (reference sequence). In nucleotides, the CDR3 is TGTGCCTGGAGCTATCCACGGGGGGATAATTCACCCCTCCACTTT. This translates into CAWSYPRGDNSPLHF.

The chain couples TRBV3-1 (or the pseudogene TRBV3-2) to TRBJ1-1; weak D call: TRBD1 (5 bases). The germline V gene has CDR1 LGHDT and CDR2 YNNKEL (reference sequence). Trimming took 0 bases from V and 4 from J, leaving 9 bases between them. The CDR3 totals 14 residues. This CDR3 reads CASSQDGRGTEAFF. CDR3 nucleotides: TGTGCCAGCAGCCAAGATGGGAGGGGCACTGAAGCTTTCTTT.

The rearrangement uses TRBV19 and TRBJ1-2, with 8 bases aligning to TRBD1. The CDR3 runs 14 residues. J gave up 4 bases and V 5 bases, and 6 bases lay outside the gene matches. The germline gives CDR1 LNHDA, CDR2 SQIVND (reference sequence). Written as DNA, the CDR3 is TGTGCCAGTAGTCCCCGGGACAGGCCCTATGGCTACACCTTC. Encoded protein: CASSPRDRPYGYTF. Together with reference TRBV19 and TRBJ1-2, the CDR3 gives the full variable domain: DGGITQSPKYLFRKEGQNVTLSCEQNLNHDAMYWYRQDPGQGLRLIYYSQIVNDFQKGDIAEGYSVSREKKESFPLTVTSAQKNPTAFYLCASSPRDRPYGYTFGSGTRLTVV.

The rearrangement joins TRBV7-8 to TRBJ2-7; 9 positions agree with TRBD1. V shed 7 bases and J 0 bases; nucleotides not matched to a gene: 4. The CDR3 consists of 14 residues. Germline V gene lookup returns CDR1 SGHVS and CDR2 FQNEAQ. The CDR3 DNA reads as TGTGCCAGCACGCGGGACAGGGACTCCTACGAGCAGTACTTC. Encoded protein: CASTRDRDSYEQYF.